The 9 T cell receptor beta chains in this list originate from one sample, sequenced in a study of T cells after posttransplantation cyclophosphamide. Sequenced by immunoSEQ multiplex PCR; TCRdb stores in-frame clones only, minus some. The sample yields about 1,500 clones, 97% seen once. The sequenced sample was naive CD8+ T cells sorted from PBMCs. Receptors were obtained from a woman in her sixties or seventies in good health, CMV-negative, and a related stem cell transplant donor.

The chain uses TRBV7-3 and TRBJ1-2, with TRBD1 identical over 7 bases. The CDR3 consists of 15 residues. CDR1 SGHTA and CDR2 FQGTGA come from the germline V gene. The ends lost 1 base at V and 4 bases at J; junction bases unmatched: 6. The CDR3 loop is CASSLIPGTVYGYTF. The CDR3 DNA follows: TGTGCCAGCAGCTTAATCCCCGGGACAGTCTATGGCTACACCTTC. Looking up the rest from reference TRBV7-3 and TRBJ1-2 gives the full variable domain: GAGVSQTPSNKVTEKGKYVELRCDPISGHTALYWYRQSLGQGPEFLIYFQGTGAADDSGLPNDRFFAVRPEGSVSTLKIQRTERGDSAVYLCASSLIPGTVYGYTFGSGTRLTVV.

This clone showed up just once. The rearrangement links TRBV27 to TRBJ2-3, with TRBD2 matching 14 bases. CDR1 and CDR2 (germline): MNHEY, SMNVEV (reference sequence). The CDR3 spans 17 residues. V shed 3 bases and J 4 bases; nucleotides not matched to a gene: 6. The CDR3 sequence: CASSFPGTSGGPDTQYF. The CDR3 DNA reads TGTGCCAGCAGTTTTCCTGGGACTAGCGGGGGCCCAGATACGCAGTATTTT.

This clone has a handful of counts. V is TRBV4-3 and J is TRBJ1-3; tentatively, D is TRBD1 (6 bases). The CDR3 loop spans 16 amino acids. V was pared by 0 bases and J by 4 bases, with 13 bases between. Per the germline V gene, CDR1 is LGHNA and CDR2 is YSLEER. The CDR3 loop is CASSQDLGASGNTIYF. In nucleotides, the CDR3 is TGCGCCAGCAGCCAAGATCTGGGGGCGTCAGGAAACACCATATATTTT.

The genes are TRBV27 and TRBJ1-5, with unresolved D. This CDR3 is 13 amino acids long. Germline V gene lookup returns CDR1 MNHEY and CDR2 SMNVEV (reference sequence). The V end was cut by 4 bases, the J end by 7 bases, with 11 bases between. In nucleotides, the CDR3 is TGTGCCAGCAGTTCTGGGAGTTGGCAGCCCCAGCATTTT. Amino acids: CASSSGSWQPQHF.

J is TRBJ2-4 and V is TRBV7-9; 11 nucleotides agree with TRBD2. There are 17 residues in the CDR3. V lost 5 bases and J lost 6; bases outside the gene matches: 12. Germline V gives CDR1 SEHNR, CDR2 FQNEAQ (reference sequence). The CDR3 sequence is CASSATSGGQIGNIQYF. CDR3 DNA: TGTGCCAGCAGCGCTACTAGCGGGGGCCAGATAGGAAACATTCAGTACTTC.

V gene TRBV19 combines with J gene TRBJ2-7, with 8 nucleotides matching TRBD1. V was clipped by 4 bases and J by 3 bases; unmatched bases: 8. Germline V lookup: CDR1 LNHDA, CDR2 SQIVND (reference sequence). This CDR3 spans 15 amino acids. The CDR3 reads CASSTAPGTGYEQYF. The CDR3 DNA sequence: TGTGCCAGTAGTACCGCCCCCGGGACAGGCTACGAGCAGTACTTC.

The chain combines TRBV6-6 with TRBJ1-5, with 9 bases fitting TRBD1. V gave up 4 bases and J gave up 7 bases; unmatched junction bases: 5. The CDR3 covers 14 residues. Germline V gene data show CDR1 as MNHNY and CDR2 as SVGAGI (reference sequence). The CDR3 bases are TGTGCCAGCAGTTCCTCGGGACAGGGACAGCCCCAGCATTTT. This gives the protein CASSSSGQGQPQHF.

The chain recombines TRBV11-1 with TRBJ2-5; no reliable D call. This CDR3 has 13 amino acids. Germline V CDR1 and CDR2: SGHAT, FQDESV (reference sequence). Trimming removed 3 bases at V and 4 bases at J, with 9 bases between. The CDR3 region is CASSFAVGETQYF. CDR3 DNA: TGTGCCAGCAGCTTTGCTGTCGGAGAGACCCAGTACTTC.

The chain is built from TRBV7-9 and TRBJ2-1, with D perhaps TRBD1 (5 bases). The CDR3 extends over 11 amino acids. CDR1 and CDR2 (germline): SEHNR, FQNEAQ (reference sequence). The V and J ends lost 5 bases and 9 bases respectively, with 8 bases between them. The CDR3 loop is CASSQGVEQFF. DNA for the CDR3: TGTGCCAGCAGCCAAGGGGTTGAGCAGTTCTTC.